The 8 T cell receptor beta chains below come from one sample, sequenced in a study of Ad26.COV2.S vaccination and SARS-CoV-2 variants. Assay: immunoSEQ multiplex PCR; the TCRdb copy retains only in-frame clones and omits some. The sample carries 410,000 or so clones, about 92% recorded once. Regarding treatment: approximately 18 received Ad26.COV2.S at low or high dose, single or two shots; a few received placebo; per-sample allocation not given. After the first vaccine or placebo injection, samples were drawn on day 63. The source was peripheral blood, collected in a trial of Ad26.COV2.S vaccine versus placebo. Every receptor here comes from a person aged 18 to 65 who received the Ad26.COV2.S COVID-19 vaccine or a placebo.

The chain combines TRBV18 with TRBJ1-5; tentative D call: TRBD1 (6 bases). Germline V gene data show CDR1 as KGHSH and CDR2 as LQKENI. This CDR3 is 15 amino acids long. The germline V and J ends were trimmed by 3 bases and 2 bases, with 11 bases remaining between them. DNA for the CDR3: TGTGCCAGCTCACCGAGACAGGAGGGCAATCAGCCCCAGCATTTT. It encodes CASSPRQEGNQPQHF.

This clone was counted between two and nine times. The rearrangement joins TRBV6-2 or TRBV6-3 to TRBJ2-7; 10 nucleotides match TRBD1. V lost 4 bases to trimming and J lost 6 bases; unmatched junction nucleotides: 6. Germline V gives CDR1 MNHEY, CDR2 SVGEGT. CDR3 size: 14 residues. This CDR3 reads CASSWDRGLGEQYF. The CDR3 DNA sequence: TGTGCCAGCAGTTGGGACAGGGGACTCGGCGAGCAGTACTTC.

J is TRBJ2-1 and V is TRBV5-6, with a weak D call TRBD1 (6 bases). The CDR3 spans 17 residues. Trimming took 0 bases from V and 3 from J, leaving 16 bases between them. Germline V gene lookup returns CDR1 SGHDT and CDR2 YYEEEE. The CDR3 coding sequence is TGTGCCAGCAGCTTGGCCAGTACAGGGACCTACTACAATGAGCAGTTCTTC. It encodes CASSLASTGTYYNEQFF. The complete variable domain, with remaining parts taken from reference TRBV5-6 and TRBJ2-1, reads DAGVTQSPTHLIKTRGQQVTLRCSPKSGHDTVSWYQQALGQGPQFIFQYYEEEERQRGNFPDRFSGHQFPNYSSELNVNALLLGDSALYLCASSLASTGTYYNEQFFGPGTRLTVL.

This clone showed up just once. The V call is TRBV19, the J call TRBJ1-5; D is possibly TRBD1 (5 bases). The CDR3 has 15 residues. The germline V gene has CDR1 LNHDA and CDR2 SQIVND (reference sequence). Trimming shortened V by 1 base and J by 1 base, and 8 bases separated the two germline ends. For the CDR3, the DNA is TGTGCCAGTAGTATAGGGACACTAAGCAATCAGCCCCAGCATTTT. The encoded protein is CASSIGTLSNQPQHF. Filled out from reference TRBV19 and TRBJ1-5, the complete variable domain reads DGGITQSPKYLFRKEGQNVTLSCEQNLNHDAMYWYRQDPGQGLRLIYYSQIVNDFQKGDIAEGYSVSREKKESFPLTVTSAQKNPTAFYLCASSIGTLSNQPQHFGDGTRLSIL.

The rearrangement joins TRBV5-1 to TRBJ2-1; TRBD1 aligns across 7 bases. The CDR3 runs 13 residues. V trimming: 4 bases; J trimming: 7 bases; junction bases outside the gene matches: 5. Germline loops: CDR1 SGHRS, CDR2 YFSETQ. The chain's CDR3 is CASSAQQGNEQFF. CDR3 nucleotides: TGCGCCAGCAGCGCCCAACAGGGGAATGAGCAGTTCTTC.

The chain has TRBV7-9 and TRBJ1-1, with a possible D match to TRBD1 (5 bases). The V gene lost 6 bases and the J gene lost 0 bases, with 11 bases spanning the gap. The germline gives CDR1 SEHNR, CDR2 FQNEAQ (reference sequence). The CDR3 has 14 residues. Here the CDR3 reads CASSFQGLNTEAFF. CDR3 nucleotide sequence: TGTGCCAGCAGTTTCCAGGGCTTGAACACTGAAGCTTTCTTT.

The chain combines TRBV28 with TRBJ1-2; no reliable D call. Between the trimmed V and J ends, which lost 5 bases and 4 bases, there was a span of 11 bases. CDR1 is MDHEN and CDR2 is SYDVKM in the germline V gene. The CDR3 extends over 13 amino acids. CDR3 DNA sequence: TGTGCCAGCAGTAGTGTATGGTCCTATGGCTACACCTTC. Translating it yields CASSSVWSYGYTF.

The DNA for the CDR3 is TGTGCCAGCAGCAACTCCGGGACAGAGAACACTGAAGCTTTCTTT. Translated, it gives CASSNSGTENTEAFF. The chain employs TRBV7-2 and TRBJ1-1; 7 bases are shared with TRBD1. The CDR3 extends over 15 amino acids. Losses at the gene ends were 5 bases for V and 1 base for J; bases not matched to a gene: 7. Germline CDR1 and CDR2: SGHTA and FQGNSA.